This T cell receptor beta chain stems from a study of cytomegalovirus exposure and HLA in healthy donors. Points from the study as a whole: A few chains linked to CMV were shown in vitro to be specific for CMV antigens.

Germline values: CDR1 MNHEY, CDR2 SMNVEV (reference sequence). The CDR3 runs 15 residues. The germline V and J ends were trimmed by 1 base and 7 bases, with 16 bases remaining between them. The approximately 120-subject validation cohort, separate from the roughly 700-subject first cohort, included the donors. Notes on this clone: Its antigen is undetermined.

Sequencing was performed with immunoSEQ multiplex PCR; in TCRdb, only in-frame clones are kept and a portion is missing. Of approximately 70,000 clones listed, less than 95% are singletons. Sequenced material: PBMCs. V gene TRBV27 combines with J gene TRBJ1-2, with a tentative D call TRBD1 (5 bases). This sequence was found in a woman in her late teens or twenties in good health and CMV-seronegative. CDR3 loop: CASSLYPLGQGGYTF. DNA for the CDR3: TGTGCCAGCAGTTTATATCCTTTAGGGCAGGGTGGCTACACCTTC.